This T cell receptor beta chain was sequenced in a study of cytomegalovirus exposure and HLA in healthy donors. Study-wide context: HLA-typed donors contributed 65 million to 95 million unique TCRs, which were held in an early data release. The study's findings and limits: Evidence from a later analysis indicated that most CMV-associated TCR beta chains looked HLA-restricted. Among TCR beta chains of equal frequency, HLA-associated ones were more clonally expanded in a later analysis. Common viral pathogens (according to a later analysis) appeared linked to several of the most significant clusters.

This clone was recorded only once. Antigen unknown. CDR1 SGDLS and CDR2 YYNGEE come from the germline V gene. The CDR3 spans 14 residues. V lost 0 bases and J 3 bases, leaving 4 bases between the germline ends. Researchers ran the PCR with 60 Vbeta and 13 Jbeta primers. Only in-frame clones appear in the TCRdb table, and some are missing; sequencing was by immunoSEQ multiplex PCR. Among 150,000 to 200,000 clones, just over 75% were seen once, and the ten largest hold about 2%. The J gene is TRBJ1-6, the V gene TRBV9, with D hard to call. The source is a woman under 40 in good health and CMV-seropositive. Sequences were obtained from PBMCs. Here the CDR3 DNA reads TGTGCCAGCAGCGTAGACAGCTATAATTCACCCCTCCACTTT. It yields the protein CASSVDSYNSPLHF. The full variable domain, completed using reference TRBV9 and TRBJ1-6, is DSGVTQTPKHLITATGQRVTLRCSPRSGDLSVYWYQQSLDQGLQFLIQYYNGEERAKGNILERFSAQQFPDLHSELNLSSLELGDSALYFCASSVDSYNSPLHFGNGTRLTVT.